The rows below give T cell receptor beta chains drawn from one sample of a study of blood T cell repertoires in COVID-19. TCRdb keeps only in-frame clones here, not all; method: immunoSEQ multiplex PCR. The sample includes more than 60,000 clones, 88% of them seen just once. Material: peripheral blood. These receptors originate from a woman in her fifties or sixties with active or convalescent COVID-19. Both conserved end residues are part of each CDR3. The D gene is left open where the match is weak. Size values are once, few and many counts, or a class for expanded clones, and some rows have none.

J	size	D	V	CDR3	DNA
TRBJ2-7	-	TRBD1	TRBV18	CASSPRDSSSYEQYF	TGTGCCAGCTCACCCCGGGACAGTAGCTCCTACGAGCAGTACTTC
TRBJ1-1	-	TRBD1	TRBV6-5	CASSWRPGTANTEAFF	TGTGCCAGCAGTTGGAGGCCCGGGACAGCGAACACTGAAGCTTTCTTT
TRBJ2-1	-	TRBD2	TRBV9	CASSGGLAGEQFF	TGTGCCAGCAGCGGGGGACTAGCAGGCGAGCAGTTCTTC
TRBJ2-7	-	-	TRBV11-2	CASSFGRGVSYEQYF	TGTGCCAGCAGCTTCGGCAGGGGGGTCTCCTACGAGCAGTACTTC
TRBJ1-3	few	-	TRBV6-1	CASSEEAGNRGNTIYF	TGTGCCAGCAGTGAAGAGGCGGGGAACCGAGGAAACACCATATATTTT
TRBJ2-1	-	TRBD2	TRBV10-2	CASSESPGLAAYNEQFF	TGCGCCAGCAGTGAGTCTCCGGGACTAGCGGCTTACAATGAGCAGTTCTTC
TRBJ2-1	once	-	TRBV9	CASSVTIDTLNEQFF	TGTGCCAGCAGCGTAACGATAGACACGCTAAATGAGCAGTTCTTC
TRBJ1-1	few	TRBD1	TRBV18	CASSQGASNAEAFF	TGTGCCAGCTCACAGGGGGCAAGTAACGCTGAAGCTTTCTTT
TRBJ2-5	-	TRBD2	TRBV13	CASSLKTSGSETQYF	TGTGCCAGCAGCTTAAAGACTAGCGGGAGTGAGACCCAGTACTTC
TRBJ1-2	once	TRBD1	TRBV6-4	CASSPDRANYGYTF	TGTGCCAGCAGCCCAGACAGGGCTAACTATGGCTACACCTTC
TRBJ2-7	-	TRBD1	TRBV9	CASSPGDRDEQYF	TGTGCCAGCAGCCCGGGGGACAGGGACGAGCAGTACTTC
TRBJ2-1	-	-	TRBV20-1	CSASLRGSYNEQFF	TGCAGTGCTAGTCTGCGGGGATCCTACAATGAGCAGTTCTTC
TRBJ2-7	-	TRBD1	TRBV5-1	CASSPRTGYEQYF	TGCGCCAGCAGCCCCCGGACAGGCTACGAGCAGTACTTC
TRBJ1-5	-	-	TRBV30	CAWSPGGVKYQPQHF	TGTGCCTGGAGTCCGGGAGGGGTTAAGTATCAGCCCCAGCATTTT
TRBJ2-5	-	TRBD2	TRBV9	CASSPAGGRETQYF	TGTGCCAGCAGCCCAGCGGGAGGGCGAGAGACCCAGTACTTC
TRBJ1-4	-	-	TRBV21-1	CASSKVGAVHEKLFF	TGTGCCAGCAGCAAAGTTGGGGCAGTTCATGAAAAACTGTTTTTT
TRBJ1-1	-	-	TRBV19	CASSIFRATEAFF	TGTGCCAGTAGTATTTTCAGGGCCACTGAAGCTTTCTTT
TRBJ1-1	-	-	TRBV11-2	CASSRYTEAFF	TGTGCCAGCAGCCGTTACACTGAAGCTTTCTTT
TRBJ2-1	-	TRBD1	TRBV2	CASSKGQGYNEQFF	TGTGCCAGCAGTAAGGGACAGGGCTACAATGAGCAGTTCTTC
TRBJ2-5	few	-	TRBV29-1	CSVVGTGETQYF	TGCAGCGTTGTAGGCACAGGAGAGACCCAGTACTTC
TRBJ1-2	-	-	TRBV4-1	CASSQTLGTTNYGYTF	TGCGCCAGCAGCCAGACCCTAGGGACAACAAACTATGGCTACACCTTC
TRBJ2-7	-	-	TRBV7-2	CASSLAITVMNEQYF	TGTGCCAGCAGCTTAGCCATTACAGTTATGAACGAGCAGTACTTC
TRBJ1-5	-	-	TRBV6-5	CASSSVDSGVGKPQHF	TGTGCCAGCAGTTCGGTGGACAGTGGGGTCGGGAAACCCCAGCATTTT
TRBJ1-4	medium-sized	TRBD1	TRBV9	CASSSRTGNEKLFF	TGTGCCAGCAGCTCCAGGACAGGGAATGAAAAACTGTTTTTT
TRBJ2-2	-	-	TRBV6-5	CASSPSHTGELFF	TGTGCCAGCAGTCCAAGCCACACCGGGGAGCTGTTTTTT
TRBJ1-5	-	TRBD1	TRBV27	CASSRRGTGENQPQHF	TGTGCCAGCAGTCGGCGGGGGACAGGAGAAAATCAGCCCCAGCATTTT
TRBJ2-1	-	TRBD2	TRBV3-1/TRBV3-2	CASSPLWASGRNEQFF	TGTGCCAGCAGCCCCCTTTGGGCTAGCGGGAGAAATGAGCAGTTCTTC